This T cell receptor beta chain derives from a study of T cell repertoires in cytomegalovirus infection. Background on the study: Public TCR beta signatures provided an indication of both CMV infection and a matching HLA type. Findings of the study overall: CMV-specific TCR beta clonotypes restricted by HLA-C dominated the ex vivo response.

V was trimmed by 0 bases and J by 2 bases, leaving 8 bases between them. The CDR3 loop spans 15 amino acids. CDR1 is DFQATT and CDR2 is SNEGSKA in the germline V gene (reference sequence). This clonotype has a handful of counts. Its target is not known. TCRdb processed the reads anew with MiXCR; each CDR3 protein has one entry. The repertoire holds hundreds of thousands of distinct CDR3 sequences, 25% to 35% seen once, with 15% to 25% in the top ten. This chain connects TRBV20-1 to TRBJ2-6; no reliable D call. Here the sequenced sample was cultured PBMCs, taken from culture after CMV antigen stimulation. The origin of this receptor is a human donor in good health (CMV status not recorded). Some clones in this sample may be carry-over from other donors' samples. The CDR3 DNA reads as TGCAGTGCTAGAGAGGGAAATACTGGGGCCAACGTCCTGACTTTC. Protein product: CSAREGNTGANVLTF.